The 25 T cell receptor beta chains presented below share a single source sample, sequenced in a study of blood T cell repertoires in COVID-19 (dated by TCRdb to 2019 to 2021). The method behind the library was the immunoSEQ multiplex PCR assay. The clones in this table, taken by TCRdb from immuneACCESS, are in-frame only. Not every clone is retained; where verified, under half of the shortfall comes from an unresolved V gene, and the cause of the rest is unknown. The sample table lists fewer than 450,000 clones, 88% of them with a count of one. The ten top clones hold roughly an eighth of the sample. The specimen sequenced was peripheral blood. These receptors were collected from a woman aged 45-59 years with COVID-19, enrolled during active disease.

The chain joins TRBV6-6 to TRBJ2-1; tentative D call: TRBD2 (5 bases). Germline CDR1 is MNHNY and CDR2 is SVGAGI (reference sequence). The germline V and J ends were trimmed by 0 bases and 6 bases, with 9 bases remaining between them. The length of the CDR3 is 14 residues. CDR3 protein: CASSYSDSTNEQFF. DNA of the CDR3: TGTGCCAGCAGTTACTCGGACTCAACCAATGAGCAGTTCTTC.

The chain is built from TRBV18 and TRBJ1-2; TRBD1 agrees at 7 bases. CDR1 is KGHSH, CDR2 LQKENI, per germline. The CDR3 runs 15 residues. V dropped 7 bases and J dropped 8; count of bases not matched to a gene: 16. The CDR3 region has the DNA TGTGCCAGCTTCCCCGGGGGACAGCCGAGGATAGGCTACACCTTC. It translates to CASFPGGQPRIGYTF.

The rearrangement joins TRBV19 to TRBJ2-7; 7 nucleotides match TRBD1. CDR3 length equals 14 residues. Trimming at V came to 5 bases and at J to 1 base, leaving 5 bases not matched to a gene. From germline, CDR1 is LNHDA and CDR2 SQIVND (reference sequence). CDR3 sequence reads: CASSFRTGSYEQYF. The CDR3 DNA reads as TGTGCCAGTAGTTTCCGGACAGGTTCCTACGAGCAGTACTTC. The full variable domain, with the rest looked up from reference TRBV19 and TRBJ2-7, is DGGITQSPKYLFRKEGQNVTLSCEQNLNHDAMYWYRQDPGQGLRLIYYSQIVNDFQKGDIAEGYSVSREKKESFPLTVTSAQKNPTAFYLCASSFRTGSYEQYFGPGTRLTVT.

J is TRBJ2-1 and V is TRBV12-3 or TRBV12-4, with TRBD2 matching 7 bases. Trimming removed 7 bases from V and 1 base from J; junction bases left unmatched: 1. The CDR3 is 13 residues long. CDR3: CASNGGSYNEQFF. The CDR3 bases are TGTGCCAGCAACGGGGGGTCCTACAATGAGCAGTTCTTC.

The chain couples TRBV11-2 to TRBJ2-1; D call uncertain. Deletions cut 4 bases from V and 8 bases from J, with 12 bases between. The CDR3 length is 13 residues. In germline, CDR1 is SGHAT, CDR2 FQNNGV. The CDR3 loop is CASSYMSVYEQFF. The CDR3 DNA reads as TGTGCCAGCAGCTATATGTCCGTCTATGAGCAGTTCTTC.

Here the CDR3 DNA reads TGTGCCAGCAGTTACAGGGTCCACGAGCAGTACTTC. Translation gives CASSYRVHEQYF. V and J are TRBV11-2 and TRBJ2-7, with D possibly being TRBD1 (6 bases). The germline CDR1 and CDR2 sequences are SGHAT and FQNNGV. This CDR3 is built from 12 residues. V was trimmed by 6 bases and J by 5 bases, leaving 11 bases between them.

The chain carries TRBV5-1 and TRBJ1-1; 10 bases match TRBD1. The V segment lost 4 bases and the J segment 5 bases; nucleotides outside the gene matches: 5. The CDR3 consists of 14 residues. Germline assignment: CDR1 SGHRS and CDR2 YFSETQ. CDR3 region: CASSRTGGSTEAFF. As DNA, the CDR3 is TGCGCCAGCAGCCGGACAGGGGGGAGTACTGAAGCTTTCTTT.

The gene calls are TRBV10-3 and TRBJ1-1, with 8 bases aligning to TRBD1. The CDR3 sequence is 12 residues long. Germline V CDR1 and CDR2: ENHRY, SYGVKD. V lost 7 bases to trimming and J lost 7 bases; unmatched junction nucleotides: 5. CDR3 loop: CAITTTGGEAFF. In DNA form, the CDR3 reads TGTGCCATCACCACAACAGGGGGTGAAGCTTTCTTT.

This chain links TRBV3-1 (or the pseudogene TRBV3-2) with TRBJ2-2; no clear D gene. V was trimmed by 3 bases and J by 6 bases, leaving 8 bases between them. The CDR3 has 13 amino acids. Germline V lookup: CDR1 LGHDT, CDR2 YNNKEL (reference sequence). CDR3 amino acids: CASSQGRAGELFF. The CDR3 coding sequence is TGTGCCAGCAGCCAGGGTCGGGCCGGGGAGCTGTTTTTT.

CDR3: CASSIEGSHEAFF. The DNA of the CDR3 is TGTGCCAGTAGTATTGAAGGGAGCCATGAAGCTTTCTTT. V gene TRBV19 combines with J gene TRBJ1-1; no definite D call. Germline CDR1 and CDR2: LNHDA and SQIVND (reference sequence). CDR3 size: 13 residues. V was pared by 3 bases and J by 7 bases, with 12 bases between.

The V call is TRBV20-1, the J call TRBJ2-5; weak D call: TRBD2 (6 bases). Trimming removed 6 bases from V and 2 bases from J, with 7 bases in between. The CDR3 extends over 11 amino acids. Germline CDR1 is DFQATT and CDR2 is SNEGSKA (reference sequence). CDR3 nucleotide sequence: TGCAGTGCGGGACTGCAAGAGACCCAGTACTTC. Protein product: CSAGLQETQYF.

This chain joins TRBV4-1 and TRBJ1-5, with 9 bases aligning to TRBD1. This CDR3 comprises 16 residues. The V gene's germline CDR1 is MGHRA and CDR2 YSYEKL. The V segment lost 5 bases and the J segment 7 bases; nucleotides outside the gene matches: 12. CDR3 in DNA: TGCGCCAGCAGCTATGCGGGACAGGGCTTAAGACAGCCCCAGCATTTT. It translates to CASSYAGQGLRQPQHF.

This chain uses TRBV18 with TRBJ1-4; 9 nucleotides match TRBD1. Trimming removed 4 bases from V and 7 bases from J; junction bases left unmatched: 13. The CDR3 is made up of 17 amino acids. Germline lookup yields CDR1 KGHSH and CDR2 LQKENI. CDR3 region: CASSRPGQGDGGEKLFF. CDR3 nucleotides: TGTGCCAGCTCACGGCCGGGACAGGGTGACGGTGGTGAAAAACTGTTTTTT.

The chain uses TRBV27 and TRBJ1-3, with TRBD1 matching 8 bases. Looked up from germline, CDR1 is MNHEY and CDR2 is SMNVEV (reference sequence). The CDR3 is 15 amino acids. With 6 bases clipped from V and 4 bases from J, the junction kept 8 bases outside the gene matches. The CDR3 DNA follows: TGTGCCAGCAGACGTACAGGGGGGCCAGGAAACACCATATATTTT. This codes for CASRRTGGPGNTIYF.

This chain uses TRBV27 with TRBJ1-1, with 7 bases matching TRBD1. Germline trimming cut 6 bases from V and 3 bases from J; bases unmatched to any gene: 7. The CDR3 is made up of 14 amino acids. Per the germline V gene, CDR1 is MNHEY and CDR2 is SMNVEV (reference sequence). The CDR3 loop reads CASRSTGLHTEAFF. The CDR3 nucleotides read TGTGCCAGCAGGTCGACAGGGTTACACACTGAAGCTTTCTTT.

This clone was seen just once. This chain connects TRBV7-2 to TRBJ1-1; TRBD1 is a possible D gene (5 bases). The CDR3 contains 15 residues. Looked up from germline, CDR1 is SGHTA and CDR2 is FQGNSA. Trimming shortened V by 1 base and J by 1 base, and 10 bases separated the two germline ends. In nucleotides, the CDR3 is TGTGCCAGCAGCTTAGGGGGGGGAGCGAACACTGAAGCTTTCTTT. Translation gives CASSLGGGANTEAFF. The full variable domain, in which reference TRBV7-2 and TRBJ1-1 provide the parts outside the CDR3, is GAGVSQSPSNKVTEKGKDVELRCDPISGHTALYWYRQSLGQGLEFLIYFQGNSAPDKSGLPSDRFSAERTGGSVSTLTIQRTQQEDSAVYLCASSLGGGANTEAFFGQGTRLTVV.

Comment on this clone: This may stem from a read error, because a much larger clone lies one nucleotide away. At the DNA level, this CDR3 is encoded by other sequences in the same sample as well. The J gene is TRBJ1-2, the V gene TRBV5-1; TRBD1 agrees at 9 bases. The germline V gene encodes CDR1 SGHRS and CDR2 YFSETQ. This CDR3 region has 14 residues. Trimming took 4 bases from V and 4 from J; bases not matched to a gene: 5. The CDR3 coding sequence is TGCGCCAGCAGCGGGGGACAGGGCCCCTATGGCTACACCTTC. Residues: CASSGGQGPYGYTF.

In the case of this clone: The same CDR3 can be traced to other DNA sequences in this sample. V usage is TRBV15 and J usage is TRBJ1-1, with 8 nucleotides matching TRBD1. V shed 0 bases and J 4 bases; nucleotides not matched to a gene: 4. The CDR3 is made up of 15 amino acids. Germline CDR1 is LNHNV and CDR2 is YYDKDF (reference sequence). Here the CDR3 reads CATSRDRGQGTEAFF. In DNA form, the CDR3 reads TGTGCCACCAGCAGAGACAGGGGGCAGGGCACTGAAGCTTTCTTT.

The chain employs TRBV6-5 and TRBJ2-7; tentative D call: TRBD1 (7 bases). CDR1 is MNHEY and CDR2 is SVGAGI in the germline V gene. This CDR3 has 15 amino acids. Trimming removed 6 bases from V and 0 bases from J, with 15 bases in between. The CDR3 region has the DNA TGTGCCAGCAGGGAGGGACAGACGAGCTCCTACGAGCAGTACTTC. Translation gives CASREGQTSSYEQYF.

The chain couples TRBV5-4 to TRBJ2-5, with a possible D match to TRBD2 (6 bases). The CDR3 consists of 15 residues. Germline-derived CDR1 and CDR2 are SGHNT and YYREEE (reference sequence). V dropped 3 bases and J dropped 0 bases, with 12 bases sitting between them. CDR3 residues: CASSSSGTHQETQYF. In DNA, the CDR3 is TGTGCCAGCAGCTCCTCCGGGACTCACCAAGAGACCCAGTACTTC.

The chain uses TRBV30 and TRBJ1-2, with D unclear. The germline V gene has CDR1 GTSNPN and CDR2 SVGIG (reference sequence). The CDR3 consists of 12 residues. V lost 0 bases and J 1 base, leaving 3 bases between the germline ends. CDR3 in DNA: TGTGCCTGGAGTGTCAATAACTATGGCTACACCTTC. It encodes CAWSVNNYGYTF.

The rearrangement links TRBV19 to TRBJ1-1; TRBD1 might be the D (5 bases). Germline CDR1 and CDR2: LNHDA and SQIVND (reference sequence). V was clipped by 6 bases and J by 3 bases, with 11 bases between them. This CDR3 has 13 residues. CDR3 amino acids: CASSVTADTEAFF. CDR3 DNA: TGTGCCAGTAGCGTGACAGCCGACACTGAAGCTTTCTTT. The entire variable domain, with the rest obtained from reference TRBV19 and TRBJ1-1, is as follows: DGGITQSPKYLFRKEGQNVTLSCEQNLNHDAMYWYRQDPGQGLRLIYYSQIVNDFQKGDIAEGYSVSREKKESFPLTVTSAQKNPTAFYLCASSVTADTEAFFGQGTRLTVV.

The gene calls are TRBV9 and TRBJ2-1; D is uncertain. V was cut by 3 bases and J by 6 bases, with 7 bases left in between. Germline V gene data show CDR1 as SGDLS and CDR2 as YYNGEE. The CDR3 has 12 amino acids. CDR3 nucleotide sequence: TGTGCCAGCAGCGCCGCTAGCAATGAGCAGTTCTTC. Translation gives CASSAASNEQFF.

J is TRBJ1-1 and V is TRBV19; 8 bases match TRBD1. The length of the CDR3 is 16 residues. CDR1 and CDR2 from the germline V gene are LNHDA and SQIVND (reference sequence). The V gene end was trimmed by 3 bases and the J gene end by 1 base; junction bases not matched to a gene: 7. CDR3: CASSMGNRGSNTEAFF. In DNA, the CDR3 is TGTGCCAGTAGTATGGGGAACAGGGGGTCGAACACTGAAGCTTTCTTT.

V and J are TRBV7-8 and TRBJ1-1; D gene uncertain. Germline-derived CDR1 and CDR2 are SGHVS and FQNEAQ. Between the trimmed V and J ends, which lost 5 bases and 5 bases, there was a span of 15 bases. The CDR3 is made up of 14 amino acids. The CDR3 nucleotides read TGTGCCAGCAGCGCGGACGTATCGGGGACTGAAGCTTTCTTT. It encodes CASSADVSGTEAFF.